This TCR beta chain was obtained from a study of PD-1 blockade in mismatch repair-deficient tumors. Notes on the study in general: Tumor-resident clones, often absent from pretreatment blood, expanded after pembrolizumab and then contracted.

All patients were mismatch repair deficient, assessed by either PCR or immunohistochemistry. TCRs were sequenced from a few patients responding to pembrolizumab. Method: immunoSEQ multiplex PCR; TCRdb's copy keeps in-frame clones and lacks some. The profile shows 100,000 to 150,000 clones, around 86% of them singletons. CDR1 SGDLS and CDR2 YYNGEE come from the germline V gene. The length of the CDR3 is 14 residues. Of note for this clone: Its matching antigen is unknown. The junction does not match germline at one end; this may be a read error.

The material sequenced was peripheral blood, taken 44 weeks after starting pembrolizumab. The receptor comes from an adult with mismatch repair-deficient cancer. This chain joins TRBV9 and TRBJ1-2, with D hard to call. Here the CDR3 reads CASSVAGSKYGYTF. The CDR3 DNA follows: TGTGCCAGCAGCGTAGCGGGGTCTAAGTATGGCTACACCTTC.